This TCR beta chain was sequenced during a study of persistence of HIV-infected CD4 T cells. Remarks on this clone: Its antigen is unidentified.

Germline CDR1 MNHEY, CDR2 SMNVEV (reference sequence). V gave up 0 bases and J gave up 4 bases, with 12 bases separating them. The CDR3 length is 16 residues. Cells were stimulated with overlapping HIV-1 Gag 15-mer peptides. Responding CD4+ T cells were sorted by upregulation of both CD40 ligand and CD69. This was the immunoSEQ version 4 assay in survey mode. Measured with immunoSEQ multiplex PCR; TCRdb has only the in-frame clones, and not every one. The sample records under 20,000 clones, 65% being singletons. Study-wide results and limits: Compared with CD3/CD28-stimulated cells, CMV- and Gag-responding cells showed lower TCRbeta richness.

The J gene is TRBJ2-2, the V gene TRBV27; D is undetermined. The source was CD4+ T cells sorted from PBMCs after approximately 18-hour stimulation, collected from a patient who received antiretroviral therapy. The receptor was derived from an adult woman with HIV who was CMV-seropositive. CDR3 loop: CASSLSGRRSTGELFF. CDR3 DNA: TGTGCCAGCAGTTTATCTGGCAGAAGATCCACCGGGGAGCTGTTTTTT.